This section outlines one T cell receptor beta chain sequence together with its context. Antigen: not known. The data derive from a study of T cells expressing NK-cell markers. Across the whole study: Repertoire data for TCR beta were derived from sorted T cells (CD3+CD56+NKG2C+, CD3+CD56+NKG2C- and CD3+CD56-NKG2C+). The study sequenced eight donors, seven HCMV-seropositive and one seronegative.

TCRdb reprocessed the 5' RACE reads; each CDR3 protein has one entry and no DNA is given. Its table lists about 460,000 distinct CDR3 sequences. CDR1 is DFQATT and CDR2 is SNEGSKA in the germline V gene (reference sequence). This CDR3 region has 14 residues. Study findings and constraints: In 5 to 7 donors, dominant NKG2C+ clonotypes were about 1.0-7.0% of CD8+ T cells.

The sequenced sample consisted of blood T cells: a sorted CD56 or NKG2C T cell subset, CD4+ or CD8+ T cells, or bulk PBMC T cells (not recorded which). This chain links TRBV20-1 with TRBJ2-1; TCRdb outputs TRBD2, but without DNA this stays unchecked. This receptor was taken from a woman aged 50 to 65 in good health. The CDR3 sequence is CSARGPRVSREQFF.